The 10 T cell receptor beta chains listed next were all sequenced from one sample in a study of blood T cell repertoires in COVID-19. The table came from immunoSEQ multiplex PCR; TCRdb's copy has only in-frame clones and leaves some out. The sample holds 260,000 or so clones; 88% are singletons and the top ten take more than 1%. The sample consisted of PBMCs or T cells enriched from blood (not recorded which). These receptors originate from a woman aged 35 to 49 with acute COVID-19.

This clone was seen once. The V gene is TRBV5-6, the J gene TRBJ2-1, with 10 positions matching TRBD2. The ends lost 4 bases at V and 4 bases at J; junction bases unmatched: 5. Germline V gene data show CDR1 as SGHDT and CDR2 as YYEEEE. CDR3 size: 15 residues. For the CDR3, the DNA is TGTGCCAGCAGCCTGAGAGCGGGAGGGTACAATGAGCAGTTCTTC. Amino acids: CASSLRAGGYNEQFF.

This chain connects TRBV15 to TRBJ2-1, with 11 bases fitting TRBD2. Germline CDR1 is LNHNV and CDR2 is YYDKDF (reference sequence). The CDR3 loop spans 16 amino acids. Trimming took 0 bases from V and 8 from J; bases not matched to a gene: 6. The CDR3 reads CATSRDVAGGFYEQFF. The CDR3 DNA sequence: TGTGCCACCAGCAGAGATGTAGCGGGAGGGTTCTATGAGCAGTTCTTC.

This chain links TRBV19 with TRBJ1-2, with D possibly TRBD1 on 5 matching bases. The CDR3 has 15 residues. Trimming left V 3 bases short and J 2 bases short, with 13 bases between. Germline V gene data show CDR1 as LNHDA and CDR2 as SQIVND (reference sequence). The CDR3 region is CASSMSKGRNYGYTF. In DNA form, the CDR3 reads TGTGCCAGTAGTATGTCGAAGGGGCGGAACTATGGCTACACCTTC.

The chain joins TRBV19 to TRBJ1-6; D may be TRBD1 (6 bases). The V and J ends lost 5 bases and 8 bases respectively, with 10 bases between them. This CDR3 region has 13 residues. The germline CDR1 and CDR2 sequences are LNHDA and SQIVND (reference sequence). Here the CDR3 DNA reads TGTGCCAGTAGTCTTCAGGGGTATTCACCCCTCCACTTT. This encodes CASSLQGYSPLHF.

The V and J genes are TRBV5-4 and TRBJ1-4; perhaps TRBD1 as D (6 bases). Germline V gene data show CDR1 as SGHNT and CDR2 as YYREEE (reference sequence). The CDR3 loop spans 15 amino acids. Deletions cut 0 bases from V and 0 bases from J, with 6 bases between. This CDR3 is CASSLGTATNEKLFF. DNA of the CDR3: TGTGCCAGCAGCTTGGGGACAGCAACTAATGAAAAACTGTTTTTT.

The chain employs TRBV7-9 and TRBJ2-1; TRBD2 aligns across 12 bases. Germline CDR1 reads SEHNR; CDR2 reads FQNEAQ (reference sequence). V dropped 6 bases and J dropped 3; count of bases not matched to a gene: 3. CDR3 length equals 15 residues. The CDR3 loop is CASSRLAGDYNEQFF. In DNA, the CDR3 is TGTGCCAGCAGTCGACTAGCGGGAGACTACAATGAGCAGTTCTTC.

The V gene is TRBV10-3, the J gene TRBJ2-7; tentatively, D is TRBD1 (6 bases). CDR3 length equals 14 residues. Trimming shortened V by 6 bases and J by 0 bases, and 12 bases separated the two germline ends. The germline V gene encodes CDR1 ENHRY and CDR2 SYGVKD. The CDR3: CAIRPEGVSYEQYF. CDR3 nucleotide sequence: TGTGCCATCAGACCCGAGGGGGTCTCCTACGAGCAGTACTTC.

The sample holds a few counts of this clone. In DNA form, the CDR3 reads TGTGCCAGCAGCCAAGGGAGCGACAGGGCTAATTCACCCCTCCACTTT. It yields the protein CASSQGSDRANSPLHF. The chain uses TRBV3-1 (or the pseudogene TRBV3-2) and TRBJ1-6; TRBD1 agrees at 7 bases. CDR1 and CDR2 from the germline V gene are LGHDT and YNNKEL (reference sequence). The CDR3 extends over 16 amino acids. The trim removed 1 base at V and 6 bases at J, leaving 6 bases unmatched.

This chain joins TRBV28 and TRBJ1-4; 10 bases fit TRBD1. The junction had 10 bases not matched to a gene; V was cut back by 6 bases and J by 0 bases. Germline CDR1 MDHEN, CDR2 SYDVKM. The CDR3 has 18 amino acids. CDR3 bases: TGTGCCAGCAGAATTGGGACAGGGGATATTGCAACTAATGAAAAACTGTTTTTT. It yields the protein CASRIGTGDIATNEKLFF.

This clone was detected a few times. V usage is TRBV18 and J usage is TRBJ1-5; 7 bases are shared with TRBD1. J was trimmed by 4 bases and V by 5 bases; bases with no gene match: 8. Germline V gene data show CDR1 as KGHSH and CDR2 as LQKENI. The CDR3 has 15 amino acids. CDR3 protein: CASSTNRGLNQPQHF. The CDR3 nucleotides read TGTGCCAGCTCAACGAACAGGGGATTGAATCAGCCCCAGCATTTT. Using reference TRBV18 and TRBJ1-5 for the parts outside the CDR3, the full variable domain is NAGVMQNPRHLVRRRGQEARLRCSPMKGHSHVYWYRQLPEEGLKFMVYLQKENIIDESGMPKERFSAEFPKEGPSILRIQQVVRGDSAAYFCASSTNRGLNQPQHFGDGTRLSIL.